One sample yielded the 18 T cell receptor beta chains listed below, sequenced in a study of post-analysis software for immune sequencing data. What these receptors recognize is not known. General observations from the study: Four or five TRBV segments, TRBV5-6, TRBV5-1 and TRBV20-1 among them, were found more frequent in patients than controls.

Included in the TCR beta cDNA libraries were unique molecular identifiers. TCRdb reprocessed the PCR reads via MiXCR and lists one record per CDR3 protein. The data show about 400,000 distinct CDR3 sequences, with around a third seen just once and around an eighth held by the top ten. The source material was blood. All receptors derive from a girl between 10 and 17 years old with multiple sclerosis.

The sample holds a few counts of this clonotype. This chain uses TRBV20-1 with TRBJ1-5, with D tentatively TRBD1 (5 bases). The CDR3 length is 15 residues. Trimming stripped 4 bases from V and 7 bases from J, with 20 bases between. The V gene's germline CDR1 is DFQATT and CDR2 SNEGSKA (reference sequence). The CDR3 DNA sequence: TGCAGTGCTAAAGGGGCCCAGGGTTCTTCGCAGCCCCAGCATTTT. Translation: CSAKGAQGSSQPQHF.

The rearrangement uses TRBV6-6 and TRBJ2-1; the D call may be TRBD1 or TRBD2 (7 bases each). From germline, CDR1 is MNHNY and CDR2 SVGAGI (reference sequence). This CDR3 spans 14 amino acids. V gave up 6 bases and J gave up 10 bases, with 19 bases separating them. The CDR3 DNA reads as TGTGCCAGCAGGCCGGGGGGACAGCGATACGAGCAGTTCTTC. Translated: CASRPGGQRYEQFF.

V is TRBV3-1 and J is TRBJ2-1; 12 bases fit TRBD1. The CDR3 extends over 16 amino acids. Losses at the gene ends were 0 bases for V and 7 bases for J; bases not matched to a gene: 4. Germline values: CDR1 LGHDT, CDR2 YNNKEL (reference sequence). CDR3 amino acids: CASSQDPGQGANEQFF. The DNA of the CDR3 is TGTGCCAGCAGCCAAGACCCGGGACAGGGGGCTAATGAGCAGTTCTTC.

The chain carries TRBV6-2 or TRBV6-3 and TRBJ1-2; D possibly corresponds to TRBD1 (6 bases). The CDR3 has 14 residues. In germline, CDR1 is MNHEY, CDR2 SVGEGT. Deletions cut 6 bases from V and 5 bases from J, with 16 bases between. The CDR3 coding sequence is TGTGCCAGCAGAACGACAGGTTTTCGGTATGGCTACACCTTC. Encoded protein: CASRTTGFRYGYTF.

The CDR3 sequence: CASSVDRGTQYF. The DNA of the CDR3 is TGTGCCAGCAGCGTAGATAGGGGTACGCAGTATTTT. The chain joins TRBV9 to TRBJ2-3; D possibly corresponds to TRBD1 (5 bases). The germline V and J ends were trimmed by 0 bases and 8 bases, with 7 bases remaining between them. This CDR3 region has 12 residues. Per the germline V gene, CDR1 is SGDLS and CDR2 is YYNGEE. Full variable domain (remainder filled in from reference TRBV9 and TRBJ2-3): DSGVTQTPKHLITATGQRVTLRCSPRSGDLSVYWYQQSLDQGLQFLIQYYNGEERAKGNILERFSAQQFPDLHSELNLSSLELGDSALYFCASSVDRGTQYFGPGTRLTVL.

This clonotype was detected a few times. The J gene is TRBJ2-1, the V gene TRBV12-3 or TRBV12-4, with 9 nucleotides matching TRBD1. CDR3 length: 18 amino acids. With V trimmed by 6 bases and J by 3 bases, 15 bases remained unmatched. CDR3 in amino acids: CASSNPGQGILIYNEQFF. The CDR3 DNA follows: TGTGCCAGCAGCAATCCGGGACAGGGAATCCTCATCTACAATGAGCAGTTCTTC.

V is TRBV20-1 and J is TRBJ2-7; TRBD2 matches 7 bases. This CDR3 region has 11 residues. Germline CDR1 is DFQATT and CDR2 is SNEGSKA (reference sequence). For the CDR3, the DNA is TGCAGGGTTGGGGGGGGCTACGAGCAGTACTTC. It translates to CRVGGGYEQYF.

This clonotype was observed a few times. DNA of the CDR3: TGTGCCAGCAGCGTTATAGACGGGGAGGGGACGCAGTATTTT. This sequence encodes CASSVIDGEGTQYF. The J gene is TRBJ2-3, the V gene TRBV9; 7 positions match TRBD2. This CDR3 comprises 14 residues. The germline V gene has CDR1 SGDLS and CDR2 YYNGEE. Germline trimming cut 2 bases from V and 9 bases from J; bases unmatched to any gene: 9.

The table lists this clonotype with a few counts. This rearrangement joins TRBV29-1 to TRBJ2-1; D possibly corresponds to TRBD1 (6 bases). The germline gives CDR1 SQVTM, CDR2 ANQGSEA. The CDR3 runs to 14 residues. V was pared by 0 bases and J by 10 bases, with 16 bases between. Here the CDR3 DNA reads TGCAGCGTTGAAGAGGGGGCAGGGGTAGGAGAGCAGTTCTTC. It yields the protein CSVEEGAGVGEQFF.

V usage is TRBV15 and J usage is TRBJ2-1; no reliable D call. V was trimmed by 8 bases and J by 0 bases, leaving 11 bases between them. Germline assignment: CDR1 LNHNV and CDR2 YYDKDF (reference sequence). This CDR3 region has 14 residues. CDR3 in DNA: TGTGCCACCTCAGACGGCAGCTCCTACAATGAGCAGTTCTTC. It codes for CATSDGSSYNEQFF. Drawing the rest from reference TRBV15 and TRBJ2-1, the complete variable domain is DAMVIQNPRYQVTQFGKPVTLSCSQTLNHNVMYWYQQKSSQAPKLLFHYYDKDFNNEADTPDNFQSRRPNTSFCFLDIRSPGLGDTAMYLCATSDGSSYNEQFFGPGTRLTVL.

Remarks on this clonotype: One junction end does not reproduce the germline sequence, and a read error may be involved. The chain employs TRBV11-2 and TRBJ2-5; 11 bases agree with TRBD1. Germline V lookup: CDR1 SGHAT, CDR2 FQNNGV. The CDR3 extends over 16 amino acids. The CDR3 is CTSSFPIGTGGKTQYF. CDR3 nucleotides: TGTACCAGCAGCTTTCCCATAGGGACAGGGGGGAAGACCCAGTACTTC.

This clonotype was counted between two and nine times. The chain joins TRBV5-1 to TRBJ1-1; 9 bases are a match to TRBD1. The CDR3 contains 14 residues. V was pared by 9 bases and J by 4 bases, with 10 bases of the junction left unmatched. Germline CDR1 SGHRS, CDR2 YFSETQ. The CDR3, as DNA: TGCGCCACCCGGACAGGGGTGGCTCCCACTGAAGCTTTCTTT. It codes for CATRTGVAPTEAFF.

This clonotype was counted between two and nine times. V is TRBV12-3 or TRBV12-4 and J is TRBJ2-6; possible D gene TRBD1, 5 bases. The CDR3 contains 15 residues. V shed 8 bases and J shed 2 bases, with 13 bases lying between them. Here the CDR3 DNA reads TGTGCCAGCCGGCCACAGGATACTGGGGCCAACGTCCTGACTTTC. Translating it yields CASRPQDTGANVLTF.

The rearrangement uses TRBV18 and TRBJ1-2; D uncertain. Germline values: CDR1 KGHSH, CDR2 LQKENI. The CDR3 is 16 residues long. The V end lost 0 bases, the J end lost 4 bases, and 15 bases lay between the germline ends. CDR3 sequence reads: CASSPPNGLRGYGYTF. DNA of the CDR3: TGTGCCAGCTCACCACCTAACGGACTTCGTGGCTATGGCTACACCTTC.

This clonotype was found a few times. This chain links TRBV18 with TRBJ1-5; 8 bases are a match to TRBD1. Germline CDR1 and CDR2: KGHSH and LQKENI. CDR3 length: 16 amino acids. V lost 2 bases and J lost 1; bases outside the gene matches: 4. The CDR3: CASSPVAGGSNQPQHF. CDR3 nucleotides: TGTGCCAGCTCACCAGTGGCAGGGGGCAGCAATCAGCCCCAGCATTTT.

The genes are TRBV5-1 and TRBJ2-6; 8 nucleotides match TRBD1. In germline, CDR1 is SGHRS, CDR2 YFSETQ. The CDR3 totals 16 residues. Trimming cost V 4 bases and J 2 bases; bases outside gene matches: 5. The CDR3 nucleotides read TGCGCCAGCAGCACAGACAGGGGAACTGGGGCCAACGTCCTGACTTTC. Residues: CASSTDRGTGANVLTF.

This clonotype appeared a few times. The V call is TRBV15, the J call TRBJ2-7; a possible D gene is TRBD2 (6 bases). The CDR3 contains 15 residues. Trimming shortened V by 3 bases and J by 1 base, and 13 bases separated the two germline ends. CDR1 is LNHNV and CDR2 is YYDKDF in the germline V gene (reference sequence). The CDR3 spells CATSREGRPSYEQYF. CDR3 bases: TGTGCCACCAGCAGGGAGGGGCGACCGTCCTACGAGCAGTACTTC.

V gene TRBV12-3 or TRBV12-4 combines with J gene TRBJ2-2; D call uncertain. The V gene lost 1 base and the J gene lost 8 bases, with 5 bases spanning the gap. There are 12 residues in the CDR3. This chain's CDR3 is CASSLGRGELFF. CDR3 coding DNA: TGTGCCAGCAGTTTAGGTCGTGGGGAGCTGTTTTTT.